The following is a T cell receptor (beta chain) sequence with its context. This entry is derived from a study of shared clonotypes between healthy human individuals. V was pared by 7 bases and J by 9 bases, with 13 bases between. This CDR3 region has 13 residues. The germline CDR1 and CDR2 sequences are MNHEY and SMNVEV (reference sequence). Deep-level running was used for the assay. Using immunoSEQ multiplex PCR, the repertoire was profiled, and TCRdb retains in-frame clones only, with some absent. The table has roughly 2.6 million clones, 90% to 95% seen once. This sequence originates from a young man in good health. The J gene is TRBJ1-6, the V gene TRBV27; D is unclear. The source material was naive CD4+ T cells sorted from blood. This sample's subset: CD45RA+ positively selected. The CDR3 coding sequence is TGTGCCAGCAAAGGCCAGCCCAGTTCACCCCTCCACTTT. Residues: CASKGQPSSPLHF.